These 28 T cell receptor beta chains were all obtained from the same sample, sequenced in a study of blood T cell repertoires in COVID-19. TCRdb's table, derived via immunoSEQ multiplex PCR, lists solely in-frame clones and lacks some. Altogether 150,000 to 200,000 clones are present, approximately 90% being singletons, with the ten largest covering over 0.85%. Input material: peripheral blood. The receptors come from a man aged 18 to 35 with acute or convalescent COVID-19.

The chain has TRBV5-1 and TRBJ2-3; TRBD2 matches at 12 bases. The CDR3 sequence is 16 residues long. Germline V gene lookup returns CDR1 SGHRS and CDR2 YFSETQ. Trimming removed 4 bases from V and 1 base from J; junction bases left unmatched: 4. The CDR3 is CASSPRLAGGTDTQYF. Written as DNA, the CDR3 is TGCGCCAGCAGCCCACGACTAGCGGGGGGCACAGATACGCAGTATTTT.

This chain uses TRBV24-1 with TRBJ1-5, with D perhaps TRBD1 (5 bases). V was pared by 2 bases and J by 6 bases, with 19 bases between. The CDR3 contains 17 residues. The germline V gene has CDR1 KGHDR and CDR2 SFDVKD. The CDR3 loop reads CATSDSIHGGMSQPQHF. The CDR3 DNA reads as TGTGCCACCAGTGATTCGATTCATGGGGGGATGAGTCAGCCCCAGCATTTT.

The rearrangement links TRBV11-2 to TRBJ2-2; D gene ambiguous. CDR3 length: 16 amino acids. Germline lookup yields CDR1 SGHAT and CDR2 FQNNGV. Between the trimmed V and J ends, which lost 3 bases and 2 bases, there was a span of 13 bases. The CDR3 reads CASSFGHSFNTGELFF. CDR3 bases: TGTGCCAGCAGCTTTGGCCACAGTTTTAACACCGGGGAGCTGTTTTTT.

Only a few counts were recorded for this clone. The V gene is TRBV30, the J gene TRBJ1-3; D gene unclear. The germline V and J ends were trimmed by 3 bases and 0 bases, with 6 bases remaining between them. In germline, CDR1 is GTSNPN, CDR2 SVGIG (reference sequence). The CDR3 sequence is 13 residues long. The DNA of the CDR3 is TGTGCCTGGAGCCGACTCTCTGGAAACACCATATATTTT. Protein product: CAWSRLSGNTIYF.

This clone has only one observation. This sequence joins TRBV28 and TRBJ1-5, with D possibly matching TRBD1 (6 bases). Looked up from germline, CDR1 is MDHEN and CDR2 is SYDVKM. The CDR3 consists of 13 residues. V was trimmed by 6 bases and J by 6 bases, leaving 12 bases between them. Written as DNA, the CDR3 is TGTGCCAGCAGGGAACAGGGCTCTCAGCCCCAGCATTTT. It encodes CASREQGSQPQHF.

The V and J genes are TRBV9 and TRBJ1-6; no firm D call. V was cut by 0 bases and J by 6 bases, with 10 bases left in between. Per germline, CDR1 SGDLS and CDR2 YYNGEE. CDR3 length: 15 amino acids. CDR3 amino acids: CASSVALGFNSPLHF. DNA for the CDR3: TGTGCCAGCAGCGTAGCTTTGGGCTTTAATTCACCCCTCCACTTT. The full variable domain, its missing parts supplied by reference TRBV9 and TRBJ1-6, is DSGVTQTPKHLITATGQRVTLRCSPRSGDLSVYWYQQSLDQGLQFLIQYYNGEERAKGNILERFSAQQFPDLHSELNLSSLELGDSALYFCASSVALGFNSPLHFGNGTRLTVT.

The J gene is TRBJ2-7, the V gene TRBV10-1; D remains unclear. The CDR3 totals 11 residues. The V end lost 6 bases, the J end lost 3 bases, and 6 bases lay between the germline ends. CDR1 WNHNN and CDR2 SYGVQD come from the germline V gene (reference sequence). Here the CDR3 DNA reads TGCGCCAGCAGGCTGAGCTACGAGCAGTACGTC. Amino acid sequence: CASRLSYEQYV.

The chain carries TRBV3-1 (or the pseudogene TRBV3-2) and TRBJ1-1; D is undetermined. Germline-derived CDR1 and CDR2 are LGHDT and YNNKEL (reference sequence). V was shortened by 8 bases and J by 4 bases, with 17 bases between the two germline ends. The CDR3 is 14 residues long. In nucleotides, the CDR3 is TGTGCCAGCGCCGGGGAAGGGCTTGCCACTGAAGCTTTCTTT. This codes for CASAGEGLATEAFF.

V usage is TRBV5-4 and J usage is TRBJ2-6; D gene uncertain. CDR3 size: 15 residues. V lost 4 bases to trimming and J lost 3 bases, with 11 bases between them. Looked up from germline, CDR1 is SGHNT and CDR2 is YYREEE (reference sequence). The DNA of the CDR3 is TGTGCCAGCAGCGCCCCCCACTTTGGGGCCAACGTCCTGACTTTC. Protein product: CASSAPHFGANVLTF.

The V and J genes are TRBV27 and TRBJ2-7, with 8 bases lining up with TRBD1. Germline CDR1 MNHEY, CDR2 SMNVEV (reference sequence). The CDR3 contains 13 residues. V lost 5 bases and J lost 4; bases outside the gene matches: 4. The CDR3 region is CASSPGTGYEQYF. The CDR3, as DNA: TGTGCCAGCAGTCCCGGGACAGGATACGAGCAGTACTTC.

The chain links TRBV3-1 (or the pseudogene TRBV3-2) to TRBJ1-2; D is unresolved. The CDR3 spans 12 residues. Germline V lookup: CDR1 LGHDT, CDR2 YNNKEL (reference sequence). Trimming removed 1 base from V and 5 bases from J, with 5 bases in between. DNA of the CDR3: TGTGCCAGCAGCCAAGTGAGGTATGGCTACACCTTC. It encodes CASSQVRYGYTF.

The rearrangement joins TRBV19 to TRBJ2-5; 9 bases align to TRBD1. CDR3 length: 14 residues. Germline V CDR1 and CDR2: LNHDA, SQIVND (reference sequence). V was clipped by 2 bases and J by 6 bases; unmatched bases: 4. As DNA, the CDR3 is TGTGCCAGTAGTATACAGGGACAGGGAAAGACCCAGTACTTC. Translating it yields CASSIQGQGKTQYF.

The rearrangement joins TRBV5-1 to TRBJ2-5; TRBD2 matches 9 bases. The CDR3 has 15 amino acids. Germline-derived CDR1 and CDR2 are SGHRS and YFSETQ. V lost 2 bases and J lost 3; bases outside the gene matches: 5. In DNA form, the CDR3 reads TGCGCCAGCAGCTTTCGAGCGGGGGGAAAAGAGACCCAGTACTTC. Encoded protein: CASSFRAGGKETQYF.

CDR3 sequence (DNA): TGTGCCAGCAGTGAAGCGGGGGGCACTGAAGCTTTCTTT. Amino acid sequence: CASSEAGGTEAFF. The chain uses TRBV6-1 and TRBJ1-1, with D tentatively TRBD1 (5 bases). The CDR3 loop spans 13 amino acids. The V and J ends lost 0 bases and 4 bases respectively, with 6 bases between them. Germline lookup yields CDR1 MNHNS and CDR2 SASEGT.

The rearrangement links TRBV4-1 to TRBJ1-2, with unresolved D. CDR1 and CDR2 from the germline V gene are MGHRA and YSYEKL. This CDR3 contains 15 residues. V was shortened by 0 bases and J by 8 bases, with 16 bases between the two germline ends. CDR3 amino acids: CASSQEEVRAGGYTF. The CDR3, as DNA: TGCGCCAGCAGCCAAGAGGAGGTGAGGGCAGGCGGCTACACCTTC.

This clone was found once. This chain uses TRBV3-1 (or the pseudogene TRBV3-2) with TRBJ2-4, with 15 bases lining up with TRBD2. Trimming removed 4 bases from V and 3 bases from J; junction bases left unmatched: 10. CDR1 is LGHDT, CDR2 YNNKEL, per germline (reference sequence). The CDR3 loop spans 19 amino acids. CDR3 residues: CASSRGLAGGLGGKNIQYF. CDR3 DNA: TGTGCCAGCAGCCGCGGACTAGCGGGGGGGCTCGGCGGCAAAAACATTCAGTACTTC.

As DNA, the CDR3 is TGTGCCAGCAGCGCGCGTTTGGGAGGGACAGGGCCGAACTATGGCTACACCTTC. It encodes CASSARLGGTGPNYGYTF. The rearrangement joins TRBV9 to TRBJ1-2, with 9 bases matching TRBD1. CDR1 is SGDLS and CDR2 is YYNGEE in the germline V gene. The junction had 14 bases not matched to a gene; V was cut back by 3 bases and J by 2 bases. The CDR3 extends over 18 amino acids.

The genes are TRBV7-8 and TRBJ2-1; weak D call: TRBD1 (6 bases). CDR1 is SGHVS, CDR2 FQNEAQ, per germline. Trimming left V 2 bases short and J 2 bases short, with 16 bases between. The CDR3 loop spans 17 amino acids. The CDR3 region has the DNA TGTGCCAGCAGCTTAAAACGGGACAAAAGGGCCTACAATGAGCAGTTCTTC. Its protein product is CASSLKRDKRAYNEQFF.

The chain employs TRBV6-5 and TRBJ1-5; TRBD1 matches at 8 bases. The CDR3 totals 14 residues. From germline, CDR1 is MNHEY and CDR2 SVGAGI. Trimming took 2 bases from V and 5 from J; bases not matched to a gene: 2. The CDR3 DNA sequence: TGTGCCAGCAGTTACGGGACAGGACATCAGCCCCAGCATTTT. This translates into CASSYGTGHQPQHF.

This rearrangement joins TRBV6-5 to TRBJ2-3; a possible D gene is TRBD1 (6 bases). The CDR3 loop spans 15 amino acids. The V end lost 5 bases, the J end lost 3 bases, and 15 bases lay between the germline ends. Germline V lookup: CDR1 MNHEY, CDR2 SVGAGI. The CDR3 DNA reads as TGTGCCAGCAGTCAGACAGGCTGGGGGACAGATACGCAGTATTTT. Amino acids: CASSQTGWGTDTQYF.

This clone was seen a single time. The chain couples TRBV18 to TRBJ2-3, with D possibly TRBD1 on 5 matching bases. Germline assignment: CDR1 KGHSH and CDR2 LQKENI. Trimming cost V 3 bases and J 5 bases, with 15 bases left between them. The CDR3 extends over 15 amino acids. Here the CDR3 DNA reads TGTGCCAGCTCACCCATTGCGCAGGGCCGAGATACGCAGTATTTT. As protein: CASSPIAQGRDTQYF.

This clone was counted a single time. V usage is TRBV7-9 and J usage is TRBJ2-2; possible D gene TRBD1, 6 bases. CDR1 is SEHNR and CDR2 is FQNEAQ in the germline V gene (reference sequence). V lost 8 bases and J 3 bases, leaving 16 bases between the germline ends. The CDR3 consists of 15 residues. The DNA of the CDR3 is TGTGCCAGCCGAAAGGGCAAGGGGGACACCGGGGAGCTGTTTTTT. Translating gives CASRKGKGDTGELFF.

The V call is TRBV28, the J call TRBJ2-7; 11 bases match TRBD2. The V gene's germline CDR1 is MDHEN and CDR2 SYDVKM. There are 16 residues in the CDR3. V shed 7 bases and J 0 bases; nucleotides not matched to a gene: 8. In nucleotides, the CDR3 is TGTGCCAGCACGGGACTAGCGGAATCGAGCTCCTACGAGCAGTACGTC. Protein sequence: CASTGLAESSSYEQYV.

The genes are TRBV27 and TRBJ2-2; TRBD1 might be the D (5 bases). Germline loops: CDR1 MNHEY, CDR2 SMNVEV (reference sequence). The CDR3 sequence is 13 residues long. Deletions cut 3 bases from V and 7 bases from J, with 9 bases between. Here the CDR3 reads CASSFRGGGELFF. The CDR3 coding sequence is TGTGCCAGCAGTTTTAGGGGTGGCGGGGAGCTGTTTTTT.

J is TRBJ1-3 and V is TRBV30; D is unresolved. The CDR3 consists of 13 residues. Germline lookup yields CDR1 GTSNPN and CDR2 SVGIG (reference sequence). V was clipped by 0 bases and J by 8 bases, with 11 bases between them. This chain's CDR3 is CAWSVSTGDTIYF. CDR3 coding DNA: TGTGCCTGGAGTGTATCGACGGGAGACACCATATATTTT.

The chain carries TRBV5-6 and TRBJ2-2, with D possibly matching TRBD1 (7 bases). The V end was cut by 2 bases, the J end by 4 bases, with 9 bases between. CDR3 length equals 14 residues. Germline V gene data show CDR1 as SGHDT and CDR2 as YYEEEE. The chain's CDR3 is CASSFQGGTGELFF. In DNA, the CDR3 is TGTGCCAGCAGCTTCCAGGGGGGCACCGGGGAGCTGTTTTTT.

This clone was detected only once. This chain uses TRBV7-3 with TRBJ2-3, with TRBD2 matching 7 bases. V was clipped by 4 bases and J by 3 bases; unmatched bases: 10. This CDR3 has 16 amino acids. Germline lookup yields CDR1 SGHTA and CDR2 FQGTGA. The DNA of the CDR3 is TGTGCCAGCAGCTCCCGTCAGCGGGGAAGTACAGATACGCAGTATTTT. It yields the protein CASSSRQRGSTDTQYF.

The chain recombines TRBV11-2 with TRBJ1-3; D gene ambiguous. CDR1 SGHAT and CDR2 FQNNGV come from the germline V gene. Trimming stripped 0 bases from V and 3 bases from J, with 9 bases between. The CDR3 has 15 amino acids. Here the CDR3 reads CASSLDLADGNTIYF. In DNA, the CDR3 is TGTGCCAGCAGCTTAGATCTGGCGGATGGAAACACCATATATTTT.